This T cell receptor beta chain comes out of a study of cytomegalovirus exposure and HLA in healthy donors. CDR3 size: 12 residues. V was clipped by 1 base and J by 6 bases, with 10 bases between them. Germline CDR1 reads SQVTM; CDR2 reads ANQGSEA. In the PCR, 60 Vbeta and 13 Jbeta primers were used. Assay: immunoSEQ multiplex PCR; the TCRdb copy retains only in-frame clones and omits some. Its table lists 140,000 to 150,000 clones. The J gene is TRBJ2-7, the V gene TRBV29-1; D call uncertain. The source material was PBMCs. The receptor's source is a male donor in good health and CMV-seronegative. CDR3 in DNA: TGCAGCGTTGAAGGGGCCCTTGGCGAGCAGTACTTC. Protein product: CSVEGALGEQYF.